This TCR beta chain was retrieved from a study of blood T cell repertoires in COVID-19. About the research overall: Both acute and convalescent COVID-19 samples were obtained from the United States, Italy and Spain. Nucleic acid was either cDNA or gDNA, and it came from T cells, B-cell-depleted T cells, or PBMCs.

Authors' analysis steps: Estimation of nucleated cell counts was performed using reference gene primer amplification. Clones were read by immunoSEQ multiplex PCR, and TCRdb kept only the in-frame ones, dropping some. V, J and clone size derive from that table, while D and trimming were established from the DNA sequence. The data hold 50,000 to 65,000 clones, with 86% observed a single time. V lost 7 bases and J 7 bases, leaving 16 bases between the germline ends. Germline V lookup: CDR1 MDHEN, CDR2 SYDVKM. This CDR3 is 13 amino acids long. What was sequenced was peripheral blood. J is TRBJ1-1 and V is TRBV28, with unresolved D. The TCR sequence derives from a man aged 45-65 years with active COVID-19. The CDR3 is CASTAPGWGEAFF. The CDR3 coding sequence is TGTGCCAGCACTGCCCCGGGGTGGGGTGAAGCTTTCTTT.